Below are 6 T cell receptor beta chains sequenced from a single sample in a study of Tregs in tolerant kidney transplant recipients. The protocol was immunoSEQ multiplex PCR, while the TCRdb copy is restricted to in-frame clones and leaves out a portion. The table has tens of thousands of clones, approximately 94% seen once; the top ten hold approximately 0.5%. The material was CD4+ T cells from blood, obtained before the transplant. Source of these receptors: a human donor who received a combined kidney and bone marrow transplant.

The chain has TRBV19 and TRBJ1-6, with TRBD1 as a possible D gene (5 bases). Trimming took off 5 bases at V and 7 bases at J, with 15 bases between the two ends. The CDR3 extends over 15 amino acids. Germline V gives CDR1 LNHDA, CDR2 SQIVND (reference sequence). The CDR3 nucleotides are TGTGCCAGTAGTCTGCAGGGTATTGGCAATTCACCCCTCCACTTT. Its translation: CASSLQGIGNSPLHF.

The CDR3 DNA follows: TGTGCCAGTAGTATTCGGGATTTCTGGGTGAGCAATCAGCCCCAGCATTTT. The encoded protein is CASSIRDFWVSNQPQHF. The chain uses TRBV19 and TRBJ1-5; D is unclear. V was shortened by 3 bases and J by 1 base, with 16 bases between the two germline ends. Germline V gene lookup returns CDR1 LNHDA and CDR2 SQIVND (reference sequence). The length of the CDR3 is 17 residues.

V usage is TRBV4-1 and J usage is TRBJ2-1; 8 bases match TRBD2. Germline CDR1 reads MGHRA; CDR2 reads YSYEKL. The ends lost 4 bases at V and 4 bases at J; junction bases unmatched: 3. The CDR3 loop spans 14 amino acids. CDR3 protein: CASSLGLGYNEQFF. The CDR3 DNA sequence: TGCGCCAGCAGCCTGGGACTAGGATACAATGAGCAGTTCTTC.

This clone was counted once. The genes are TRBV12-5 and TRBJ2-5; TRBD2 might be the D (6 bases). V was shortened by 3 bases and J by 1 base, with 12 bases between the two germline ends. The germline CDR1 and CDR2 sequences are LGHNT and FRNRAP. The CDR3 loop spans 15 amino acids. CDR3 residues: CASGFRGNGQETQYF. In DNA, the CDR3 is TGTGCTAGTGGTTTTCGGGGGAACGGCCAAGAGACCCAGTACTTC.

The chain combines TRBV5-1 with TRBJ1-2, with a possible D match to TRBD1 (5 bases). Germline values: CDR1 SGHRS, CDR2 YFSETQ. The CDR3 is 14 residues long. Trimming took off 0 bases at V and 6 bases at J, with 12 bases between the two ends. Written as DNA, the CDR3 is TGCGCCAGCAGCTTGGTCCCAGGGAGGAATGGCTACACCTTC. Translated: CASSLVPGRNGYTF.

This chain connects TRBV4-3 to TRBJ2-3; a possible D gene is TRBD2 (6 bases). The CDR3 is 14 amino acids. The germline V gene encodes CDR1 LGHNA and CDR2 YSLEER. V lost 6 bases and J 2 bases, leaving 12 bases between the germline ends. CDR3 residues: CASRRGLLTDTQYF. As DNA, the CDR3 is TGCGCCAGCAGGCGGGGCCTCCTCACAGATACGCAGTATTTT.